This T cell receptor beta chain was profiled in a study of T cell responses to AZD1222 COVID-19 vaccine. Germline V CDR1 and CDR2: SGDLS, YYNGEE. The J segment lost 8 bases and the V segment lost 1 base, leaving 9 bases of the junction unmatched. This CDR3 spans 16 amino acids. The method was immunoSEQ multiplex PCR; TCRdb's version includes in-frame clones alone and lacks a portion of them. Seen here are approximately 70,000 clones, 84% observed once, and the top ten hold 8% to 10%. The sample consisted of peripheral blood, taken on day 0 of AZD1222 vaccination. This chain connects TRBV9 to TRBJ1-4, with 9 bases fitting TRBD1. This TCR came from an adult in good health. The CDR3 spells CASSVSGGQGMEKLFF. The CDR3, as DNA: TGTGCCAGCAGCGTATCTGGGGGACAGGGTATGGAAAAACTGTTTTTT.